The 22 T cell receptor beta chains listed next were all sequenced from one sample in a study of blood T cell repertoires in COVID-19. The protocol was immunoSEQ multiplex PCR, while the TCRdb copy is restricted to in-frame clones and leaves out a portion. Seen here are 140,000 to 150,000 clones, under 90% observed once, and the top ten hold around 3.4%. What was sequenced was peripheral blood. Every receptor here comes from a man aged 65 to 85 who had recovered from COVID-19.

This clone was picked up a small number of times. The V and J genes are TRBV14 and TRBJ1-2, with 7 nucleotides matching TRBD1. CDR1 and CDR2 from the germline V gene are SGHDN and FVKESK. J lost 8 bases, V lost 4 bases, and 13 bases had no gene match. CDR3 size: 15 residues. CDR3 bases: TGTGCCAGCAGCCCCTGGACAGGCCGAAGGGACGGCTACACCTTC. This translates into CASSPWTGRRDGYTF.

In the case of this clone: Germline is not matched at one junction end, which may reflect a read error. V usage is TRBV2 and J usage is TRBJ2-7; possible D gene TRBD2, 6 bases. The germline gives CDR1 SNHLY, CDR2 FYNNEI. This CDR3 spans 13 amino acids. DNA of the CDR3: TGTGCCAGCTGTGAGGGACTTTTTTACGAGCAGTACTTC. It is translated as CASCEGLFYEQYF.

The chain carries TRBV27 and TRBJ1-6; D possibly corresponds to TRBD1 (5 bases). V was shortened by 4 bases and J by 6 bases, with 13 bases between the two germline ends. This CDR3 is 15 amino acids long. Germline V gene lookup returns CDR1 MNHEY and CDR2 SMNVEV (reference sequence). The CDR3 nucleotides read TGTGCCAGCAGTTGGTGGGGCGAAAGTAATTCACCCCTCCACTTT. Translating it yields CASSWWGESNSPLHF.

The chain links TRBV6-5 to TRBJ2-7; 7 nucleotides match TRBD1. The CDR3 consists of 14 residues. Germline CDR1 MNHEY, CDR2 SVGAGI. Trimming cost V 2 bases and J 5 bases; bases outside gene matches: 6. CDR3: CASSYLGQVHEQYF. The DNA for the CDR3 is TGTGCCAGCAGTTACCTCGGACAGGTTCACGAGCAGTACTTC.

The V call is TRBV11-2, the J call TRBJ2-7; 8 bases map to TRBD2. Germline CDR1 is SGHAT and CDR2 is FQNNGV. The V gene end was trimmed by 6 bases and the J gene end by 0 bases; junction bases not matched to a gene: 10. The CDR3 contains 16 residues. In nucleotides, the CDR3 is TGTGCCAGCAGTCCCCTAGCGGGTCCCCGCTCCTACGAGCAGTACTTC. Amino acid sequence: CASSPLAGPRSYEQYF.

The chain combines TRBV28 with TRBJ2-7, with 9 bases that match TRBD1. V was clipped by 2 bases and J by 7 bases; unmatched bases: 12. Germline CDR1 reads MDHEN; CDR2 reads SYDVKM. The CDR3 loop spans 16 amino acids. The CDR3 sequence: CASSLSGGDRADEQYF. Here the CDR3 DNA reads TGTGCCAGCAGTTTAAGTGGGGGGGACAGGGCAGATGAGCAGTACTTC.

The chain combines TRBV18 with TRBJ1-6, with 9 bases aligning to TRBD1. The ends lost 3 bases at V and 0 bases at J; junction bases unmatched: 9. The CDR3 has 19 residues. Germline V gene sequence: CDR1 KGHSH, CDR2 LQKENI. The CDR3 DNA reads as TGTGCCAGCTCACCCAAATCGACAGGGGGGAGCTCCTATAATTCACCCCTCCACTTT. Its translation is CASSPKSTGGSSYNSPLHF. Using reference TRBV18 and TRBJ1-6 for the parts outside the CDR3, the full variable domain is NAGVMQNPRHLVRRRGQEARLRCSPMKGHSHVYWYRQLPEEGLKFMVYLQKENIIDESGMPKERFSAEFPKEGPSILRIQQVVRGDSAAYFCASSPKSTGGSSYNSPLHFGNGTRLTVT.

The chain employs TRBV11-3 and TRBJ2-7; D is perhaps TRBD2 (5 bases). The CDR3 has 15 amino acids. Trimming pared 7 bases from V and 3 bases from J, leaving 19 bases between. Germline loops: CDR1 SGHNT, CDR2 YENEEA. Here the CDR3 DNA reads TGTGCCAGCACCCCGCCCGAGGGAGCACACTACGAGCAGTACTTC. This translates into CASTPPEGAHYEQYF.

The chain couples TRBV5-1 to TRBJ2-3, with 7 bases fitting TRBD2. V shed 3 bases, J shed 0 bases, and the junction held 4 bases outside the gene matches. The CDR3 has 15 residues. CDR1 is SGHRS and CDR2 is YFSETQ in the germline V gene. The CDR3 loop is CASSSLAVSTDTQYF. The DNA for the CDR3 is TGCGCCAGCAGCTCTCTAGCGGTTAGCACAGATACGCAGTATTTT. The full variable domain, its missing parts supplied by reference TRBV5-1 and TRBJ2-3, is KAGVTQTPRYLIKTRGQQVTLSCSPISGHRSVSWYQQTPGQGLQFLFEYFSETQRNKGNFPGRFSGRQFSNSRSEMNVSTLELGDSALYLCASSSLAVSTDTQYFGPGTRLTVL.

This chain joins TRBV5-8 and TRBJ2-3; D possibly corresponds to TRBD2 (5 bases). Between the trimmed V and J ends, which lost 5 bases and 3 bases, there was a span of 16 bases. Germline assignment: CDR1 SGHTS and CDR2 YDEGEE. The CDR3 extends over 15 amino acids. The CDR3 here is CASRMRRDHTDTQYF. The CDR3 bases are TGTGCCAGCAGGATGAGACGGGATCATACAGATACGCAGTATTTT. The whole variable domain, filled in from reference TRBV5-8 and TRBJ2-3, reads EAGVTQSPTHLIKTRGQQATLRCSPISGHTSVYWYQQALGLGLQFLLWYDEGEERNRGNFPPRFSGRQFPNYSSELNVNALELEDSALYLCASRMRRDHTDTQYFGPGTRLTVL.

This clone was seen more than once but under ten times. The genes are TRBV6-5 and TRBJ2-2; no reliable D call. Trimming cost V 1 base and J 1 base, with 4 bases left between them. The germline V gene encodes CDR1 MNHEY and CDR2 SVGAGI. CDR3 length equals 14 residues. CDR3 bases: TGTGCCAGCAGTTACTTCAAGAACACCGGGGAGCTGTTTTTT. Its translation is CASSYFKNTGELFF.

In DNA form, the CDR3 reads TGTGCCAGCAGCCTTAGCGGAGCGAACACCGGGGAGCTGTTTTTT. It translates to CASSLSGANTGELFF. The chain recombines TRBV9 with TRBJ2-2, with D perhaps TRBD2 (6 bases). Germline V lookup: CDR1 SGDLS, CDR2 YYNGEE. Trimming cost V 4 bases and J 0 bases, with 10 bases left between them. This CDR3 contains 15 residues.

The V and J genes are TRBV4-1 and TRBJ2-7; 11 bases line up with TRBD1. Germline CDR1 reads MGHRA; CDR2 reads YSYEKL. With 1 base clipped from V and 2 bases from J, the junction kept 1 base outside the gene matches. The CDR3 is 15 amino acids. CDR3 residues: CASSQGDRGAYEQYF. In DNA form, the CDR3 reads TGCGCCAGCAGCCAAGGGGACAGGGGGGCCTACGAGCAGTACTTC.

V is TRBV2 and J is TRBJ2-2; 8 positions match TRBD1. The CDR3 runs 17 residues. Trimming removed 6 bases from V and 6 bases from J; junction bases left unmatched: 15. Germline V gives CDR1 SNHLY, CDR2 FYNNEI. The CDR3 loop reads CASSGVPGQVSPGELFF. The CDR3 DNA follows: TGTGCCAGCAGCGGTGTTCCGGGACAGGTGTCCCCCGGGGAGCTGTTTTTT.

V gene TRBV5-1 combines with J gene TRBJ2-2, with D maybe TRBD2 (6 bases). Per germline, CDR1 SGHRS and CDR2 YFSETQ. V was pared by 1 base and J by 2 bases, with 12 bases between. The CDR3 sequence is 16 residues long. This CDR3 reads CASSLFGGTNTGELFF. CDR3 sequence (DNA): TGCGCCAGCAGCTTGTTCGGTGGGACTAACACCGGGGAGCTGTTTTTT. The variable domain in full, completed from reference TRBV5-1 and TRBJ2-2, reads KAGVTQTPRYLIKTRGQQVTLSCSPISGHRSVSWYQQTPGQGLQFLFEYFSETQRNKGNFPGRFSGRQFSNSRSEMNVSTLELGDSALYLCASSLFGGTNTGELFFGEGSRLTVL.

The V gene is TRBV7-9, the J gene TRBJ2-3; 10 bases agree with TRBD1. The CDR3 spans 16 residues. Germline CDR1 reads SEHNR; CDR2 reads FQNEAQ (reference sequence). The V and J ends lost 5 bases and 4 bases, in that order; junction bases with no gene match: 9. Here the CDR3 DNA reads TGTGCCAGCAGCGAACCCGACAGGGGGCAAGCAGATACGCAGTATTTT. This codes for CASSEPDRGQADTQYF.

The gene calls are TRBV27 and TRBJ1-6; no reliable D call. From germline, CDR1 is MNHEY and CDR2 SMNVEV (reference sequence). With 1 base removed from V and 14 bases from J, the gap between germline ends came to 30 bases. The CDR3 has 19 amino acids. Here the CDR3 DNA reads TGTGCCAGCAGTTTATTTCGTTTGGCCTCGGGAGGTTTAAGTGGGGCCCTCCACTTT. Protein sequence: CASSLFRLASGGLSGALHF.

In its sample, this clone was seen a few times. The rearrangement links TRBV30 to TRBJ1-2, with D unclear. The germline gives CDR1 GTSNPN, CDR2 SVGIG (reference sequence). V was shortened by 1 base and J by 11 bases, with 20 bases between the two germline ends. CDR3 length equals 14 residues. The CDR3 region is CAWSARGRLVWYTF. CDR3 bases: TGTGCCTGGAGTGCACGCGGGCGCCTCGTTTGGTACACCTTC.

The chain recombines TRBV7-6 with TRBJ2-5; 7 nucleotides agree with TRBD2. J was trimmed by 4 bases and V by 1 base; bases with no gene match: 0. Germline values: CDR1 SGHVS, CDR2 FNYEAQ. The CDR3 is 13 residues long. The CDR3 nucleotides are TGTGCCAGCAGCTTAGGCGGGGGAGAGACCCAGTACTTC. Protein product: CASSLGGGETQYF.

This clone is a singleton in its sample. The rearrangement uses TRBV27 and TRBJ1-5, with TRBD1 as a possible D gene (6 bases). The CDR3 contains 15 residues. Germline V gene sequence: CDR1 MNHEY, CDR2 SMNVEV (reference sequence). Trimming shortened V by 5 bases and J by 7 bases, and 18 bases separated the two germline ends. The CDR3 protein is CASSRKGVPEQPQHF. CDR3 in DNA: TGTGCCAGCAGTAGAAAGGGGGTTCCCGAACAGCCCCAGCATTTT.

The rearrangement links TRBV3-1 (or the pseudogene TRBV3-2) to TRBJ2-7, with 9 bases that match TRBD1. Looked up from germline, CDR1 is LGHDT and CDR2 is YNNKEL (reference sequence). There are 15 residues in the CDR3. The J segment lost 6 bases and the V segment lost 3 bases, leaving 9 bases of the junction unmatched. The CDR3, as DNA: TGTGCCAGCAGCCAGGGGACAGGGCGGATGGTCGAGCAGTACTTC. Translated: CASSQGTGRMVEQYF.

The chain is built from TRBV4-3 and TRBJ2-7; TRBD1 aligns across 7 bases. V shed 0 bases and J 3 bases; nucleotides not matched to a gene: 5. In germline, CDR1 is LGHNA, CDR2 YSLEER. The CDR3 is made up of 15 amino acids. The CDR3 spells CASSQDRDSFYEQYF. The CDR3, as DNA: TGCGCCAGCAGCCAAGATCGGGACAGCTTCTACGAGCAGTACTTC.